Here is one T cell receptor beta chain with its context. These data are taken from a study of blood T cell repertoires in COVID-19. Deletions cut 0 bases from V and 0 bases from J, with 9 bases between. The CDR3 runs 15 residues. Germline V gene lookup returns CDR1 SGHDN and CDR2 FVKESK. In the original analysis: Estimation of nucleated cell counts relied on the amplification of reference gene primers. The table came from immunoSEQ multiplex PCR; TCRdb's copy has only in-frame clones and leaves some out. V, J and clone size derive from that table, while D and trimming were established from the DNA sequence. The sample contains more than 150,000 clones, about 80% of which appear only once.

The rearrangement links TRBV14 to TRBJ2-7; D unresolved. The clonotype was recovered from a man between 25 and 39 years old with active or convalescent COVID-19. Sequences were obtained from peripheral blood. The chain's CDR3 is CASSQDRSSSYEQYF. The CDR3 nucleotides read TGTGCCAGCAGCCAAGACCGGAGCAGCTCCTACGAGCAGTACTTC.